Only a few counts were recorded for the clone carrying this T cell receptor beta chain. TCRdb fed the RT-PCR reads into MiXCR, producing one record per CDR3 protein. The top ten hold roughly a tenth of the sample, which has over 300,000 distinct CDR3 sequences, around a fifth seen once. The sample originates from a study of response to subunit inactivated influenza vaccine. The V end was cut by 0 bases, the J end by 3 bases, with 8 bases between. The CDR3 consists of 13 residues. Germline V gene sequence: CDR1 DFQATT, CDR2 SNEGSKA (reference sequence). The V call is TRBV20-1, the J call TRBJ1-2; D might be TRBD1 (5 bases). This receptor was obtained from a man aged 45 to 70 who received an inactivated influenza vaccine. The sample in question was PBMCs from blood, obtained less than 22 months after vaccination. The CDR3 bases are TGCAGTGCTAGAGATTGGGGACACTATGGCTACACCTTC. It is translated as CSARDWGHYGYTF.